The source of this T cell receptor (beta chain) is a study of T cell responses to AZD1222 COVID-19 vaccine. Study-level findings and limits: It was only a handful of AZD1222 recipients who were seropositive at baseline. Once two AZD1222 doses were given, Spike-specific TCR breadth and depth went up. Among vaccine-associated CD4 TCRs, coverage spanned spike, with dominance at 160-218 and 743-854. Unmutated variant regions are reportedly the target of nearly half of TCRs that are spike-specific.

Germline assignment: CDR1 DFQATT and CDR2 SNEGSKA (reference sequence). The length of the CDR3 is 11 residues. Trimming took 3 bases from V and 2 from J, leaving 4 bases between them. The data were produced by immunoSEQ multiplex PCR, yet TCRdb's version contains in-frame clones alone and is incomplete. The sample carries 100,000 to 140,000 clones, approximately 86% recorded once. This clone was recorded once. No antigen is known for it. The receptor was derived from an adult in good health. The rearrangement links TRBV20-1 to TRBJ2-5; the D is unclear. The input for sequencing was peripheral blood, taken on day 0 of AZD1222 vaccination. The CDR3 is CSASLQETQYF. CDR3 in DNA: TGCAGTGCTAGTCTGCAAGAGACCCAGTACTTC.